This entry is about one TCR beta chain. As yet, its antigen is unknown. The sample comes from a study of T cells in Graves' hyperthyroidism and ophthalmopathy. About the study: Peripheral blood draws took place at initial diagnosis, ahead of any treatment. Findings of the study overall: Also found in blood were most expanded thyroid clonotypes above 0.001.

Before ophthalmopathy appeared, progressors gave blood at initial hyperthyroidism diagnosis. TCR beta CDR3 sequences were amplified from RNA transcripts. TCR CDR3 underwent first-round RT-PCR with the HTBI primer set. TCRdb independently ran MiXCR on the multiplex PCR reads; one entry per CDR3 protein. The sample lists roughly 250,000 distinct CDR3 sequences, more than 12% seen once, with 10% to 15% in the top ten. V shed 6 bases, J shed 5 bases, and the junction held 2 bases outside the gene matches. CDR1 and CDR2 (germline): SNHLY, FYNNEI. CDR3 size: 13 residues. The V and J genes are TRBV2 and TRBJ1-2, with 11 bases lining up with TRBD1. Sequences were obtained from blood. The receptor's source is a woman between 35 and 50 years old with Graves' hyperthyroidism that later progressed to Graves' ophthalmopathy. The CDR3 region is CASRGDRGYGYTF. The CDR3 coding sequence is TGTGCCAGCAGGGGGGACAGGGGGTATGGCTACACCTTC.